This is a list of T cell receptor beta chains from one sample in a study of cytomegalovirus exposure and HLA in healthy donors. Repertoires were generated with immunoSEQ multiplex PCR, while TCRdb's copy carries only in-frame clones and drops some. The profile shows about 170,000 clones, more than 75% of them singletons. The sequenced sample consisted of PBMCs. The receptor set was obtained from a man between 18 and 35 years old in good health and CMV-seropositive. The conserved cysteine and the conserved F or W are not part of the CDR3 here.

ASSVSTPAGYNEQF TRBJ2-1 TRBV2
ASSPRESRLETQY TRBJ2-5 TRBV18
ASSESPLKRQCEYEQY TRBJ2-7 TRBV10-1
ASSQRENYGYT TRBJ1-2 TRBV7-9
ASDGRETDEQY TRBJ2-7 TRBV6-1
ASRQTGLLSGELF TRBJ2-2 TRBV2
ASSPGTGKSSYEQY TRBJ2-7 TRBV28
ASSSQLGGAF TRBJ1-1 TRBV7-2
ASIPKTGTERNYGYT TRBJ1-2 TRBV19
ASTVFGTDEKLF TRBJ1-4 TRBV6-1
ASSENEEYYEQY TRBJ2-7 TRBV6-5
ASSIELNQETQY TRBJ2-5 TRBV19
ASSFGAEKTQY TRBJ2-5 TRBV27
ASSLEPGANYGYT TRBJ1-2 TRBV11-2
ASSLSAGGVTDTQY TRBJ2-3 TRBV7-8
ASSGTSGPFNVFNTQY TRBJ2-3 TRBV9
ASTGGPTHTQY TRBJ2-3 TRBV7-6
ASSPRPGVGSNQPQH TRBJ1-5 TRBV7-2
ASSPRRAAEKLF TRBJ1-4 TRBV7-2
ASTTTGTDGYT TRBJ1-2 TRBV28
ASSATGEETQY TRBJ2-5 TRBV18
ASNPGGPTGLYEQY TRBJ2-7 TRBV5-1
ASSDGTSDYNEQF TRBJ2-1 TRBV6-4
ASSPVEWTEAF TRBJ1-1 TRBV18
AISDTGGDEKLF TRBJ1-4 TRBV10-3
ASSRGQGNTEAF TRBJ1-1 TRBV18
ASSGTNSYEQY TRBJ2-7 TRBV9
ASSQELRAYNQPQH TRBJ1-5 TRBV4-1
ASSLGGKELF TRBJ2-2 TRBV7-8
ASSPLAVAYEQY TRBJ2-7 TRBV28
ASSPTGTAYGYT TRBJ1-2 TRBV18
ASSPRLAGGGTQY TRBJ2-5 TRBV7-2
ASSSSLAVSSYNEQF TRBJ2-1 TRBV7-7
ASSWGVGQETQY TRBJ2-5 TRBV27
ASSLEGSLKGYT TRBJ1-2 TRBV7-9
ASSLVSRGLYNEQF TRBJ2-1 TRBV7-6
ASGLGFSGENEQF TRBJ2-1 TRBV12-5
ASSFSTGTTEAF TRBJ1-1 TRBV13
ASAGWGADTQY TRBJ2-3 TRBV9
ASSESLAGEERRTDTQY TRBJ2-3 TRBV2
ASSLAGGGLYNEQF TRBJ2-1 TRBV5-1
ASSLRRDGKQY TRBJ2-7 TRBV27